This TCR beta chain comes out of a study of glioma-infiltrating T cells. The wider study: Sequencing aimed for about 4.5- to 11-fold coverage of about 920,000 peripheral T cells. Study-wide points: Non-neoplastic patients had below-expected tissue-blood divergence, while all gliomas exceeded expectation. Patients with low tissue-blood divergence carried a signature set of shared blood CDR3 motifs.

The iRepertoire nested amplicon-rescue multiplex PCR amplified TCR alpha and beta CDR3s from RNA. One-step reverse transcription and amplification started from about 100-400 ng of tissue mRNA or PBMC total RNA. From the multiplex PCR reads, TCRdb called clonotypes with MiXCR, one entry per CDR3 protein. Of around 390,000 distinct CDR3 sequences in the sample, approximately 42% are singletons; the top ten hold 9.5% to 15%. A word on this clonotype: The antigen remains unidentified. A much larger clone differs from this one at a single base, so this may be a read error.

The CDR3 totals 14 residues. Looked up from germline, CDR1 is MDHEN and CDR2 is SYDVKM. This sequence originates from a human donor with low-grade glioma or glioblastoma, undergoing nonglioma brain surgery, or in good health (not recorded which). Sample: glioma tissue, nonneoplastic brain tissue, or PBMCs (not recorded which). This chain uses TRBV28 with TRBJ1-2; D gene ambiguous. CDR3 in amino acids: CASSLGNPLYVYTF. DNA for the CDR3: TGTGCCAGCAGTTTAGGCAACCCGCTCTATGTCTACACCTTC.